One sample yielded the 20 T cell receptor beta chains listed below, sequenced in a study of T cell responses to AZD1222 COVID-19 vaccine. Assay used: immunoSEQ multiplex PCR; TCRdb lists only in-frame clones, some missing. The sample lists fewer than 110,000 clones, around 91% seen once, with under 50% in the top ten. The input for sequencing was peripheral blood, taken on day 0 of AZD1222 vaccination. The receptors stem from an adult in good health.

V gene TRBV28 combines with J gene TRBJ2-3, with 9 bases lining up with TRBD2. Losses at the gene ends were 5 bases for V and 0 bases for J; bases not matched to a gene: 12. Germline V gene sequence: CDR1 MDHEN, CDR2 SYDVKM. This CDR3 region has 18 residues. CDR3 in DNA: TGTGCCAGCAGTAACCAGGGGCTAGCGGGGAGCAGCACAGATACGCAGTATTTT. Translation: CASSNQGLAGSSTDTQYF.

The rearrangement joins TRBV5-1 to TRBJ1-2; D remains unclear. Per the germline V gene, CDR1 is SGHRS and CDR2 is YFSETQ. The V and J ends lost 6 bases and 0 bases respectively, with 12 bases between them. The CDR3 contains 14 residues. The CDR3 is CASKTAAANYGYTF. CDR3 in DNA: TGCGCCAGCAAGACGGCAGCAGCTAACTATGGCTACACCTTC.

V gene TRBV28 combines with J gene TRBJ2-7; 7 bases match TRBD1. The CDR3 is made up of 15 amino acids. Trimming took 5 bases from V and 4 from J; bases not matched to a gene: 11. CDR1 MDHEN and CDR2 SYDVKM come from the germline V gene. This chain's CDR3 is CASSPVGTVTYEQYF. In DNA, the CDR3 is TGTGCCAGCAGTCCCGTGGGGACAGTAACGTACGAGCAGTACTTC.

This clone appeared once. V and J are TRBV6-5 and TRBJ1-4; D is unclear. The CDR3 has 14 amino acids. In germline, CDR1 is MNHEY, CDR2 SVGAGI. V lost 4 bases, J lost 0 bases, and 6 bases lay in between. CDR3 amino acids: CASSSSATNEKLFF. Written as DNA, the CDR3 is TGTGCCAGCAGTTCTAGTGCAACTAATGAAAAACTGTTTTTT.

The CDR3 loop is CASSSSRDRNTDTQYF. DNA for the CDR3: TGTGCCAGCAGCTCTTCCCGGGACAGAAACACAGATACGCAGTATTTT. The chain recombines TRBV7-6 with TRBJ2-3, with 7 nucleotides matching TRBD1. CDR1 is SGHVS, CDR2 FNYEAQ, per germline. With V trimmed by 4 bases and J by 2 bases, 9 bases remained unmatched. The CDR3 is 16 residues long.

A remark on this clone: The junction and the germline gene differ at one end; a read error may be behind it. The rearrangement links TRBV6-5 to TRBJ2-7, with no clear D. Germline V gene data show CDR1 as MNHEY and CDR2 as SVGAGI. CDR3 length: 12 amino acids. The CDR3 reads CASSYLGQPPVF. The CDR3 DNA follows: TGTGCCAGCAGTTACCTGGGTCAGCCACCGGTCTTC.

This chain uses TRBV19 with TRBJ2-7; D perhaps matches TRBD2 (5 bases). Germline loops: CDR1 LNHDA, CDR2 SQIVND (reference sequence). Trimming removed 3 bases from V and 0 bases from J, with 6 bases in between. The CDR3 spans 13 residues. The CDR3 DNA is TGTGCCAGTAGTATCGGGGACTCCTACGAGCAGTACTTC. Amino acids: CASSIGDSYEQYF.

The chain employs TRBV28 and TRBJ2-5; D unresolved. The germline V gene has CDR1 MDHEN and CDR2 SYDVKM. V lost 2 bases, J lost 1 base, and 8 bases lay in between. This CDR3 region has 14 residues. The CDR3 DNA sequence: TGTGCCAGCAGTTTACGCTGGGCCCAAGAGACCCAGTACTTC. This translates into CASSLRWAQETQYF.

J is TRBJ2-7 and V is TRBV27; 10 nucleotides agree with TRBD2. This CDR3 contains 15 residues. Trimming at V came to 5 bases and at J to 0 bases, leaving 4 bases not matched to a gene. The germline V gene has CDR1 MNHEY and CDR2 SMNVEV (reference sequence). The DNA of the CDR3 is TGTGCCAGCAGTCGGTTAGCGGGAGGCTCCTACGAGCAGTACTTC. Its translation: CASSRLAGGSYEQYF.

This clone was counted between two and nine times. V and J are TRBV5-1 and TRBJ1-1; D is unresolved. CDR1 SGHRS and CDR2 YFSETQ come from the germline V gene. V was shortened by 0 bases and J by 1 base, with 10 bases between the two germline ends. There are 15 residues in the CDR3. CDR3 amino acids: CASSLGMTSNTEAFF. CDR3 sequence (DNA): TGCGCCAGCAGCTTGGGAATGACCTCGAACACTGAAGCTTTCTTT.

The CDR3 is CASSGNTGQTNEKLFF. The CDR3 DNA is TGTGCCAGCAGCGGGAATACGGGACAGACTAATGAAAAACTGTTTTTT. The chain couples TRBV9 to TRBJ1-4; 7 bases fit TRBD1. The CDR3 is 16 amino acids. V lost 3 bases and J lost 2; bases outside the gene matches: 7. CDR1 and CDR2 from the germline V gene are SGDLS and YYNGEE.

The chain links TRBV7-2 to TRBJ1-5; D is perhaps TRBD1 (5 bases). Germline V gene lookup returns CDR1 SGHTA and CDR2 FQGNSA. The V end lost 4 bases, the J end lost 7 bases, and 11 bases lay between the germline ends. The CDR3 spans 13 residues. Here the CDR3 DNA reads TGTGCCAGCAGCTCCTCTGGGGACCAGCCCCAGCATTTT. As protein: CASSSSGDQPQHF.

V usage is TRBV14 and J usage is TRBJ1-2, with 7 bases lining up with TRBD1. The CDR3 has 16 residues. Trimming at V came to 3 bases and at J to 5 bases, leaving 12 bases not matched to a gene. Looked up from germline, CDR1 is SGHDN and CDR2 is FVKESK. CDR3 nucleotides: TGTGCCAGCAGCCATTTCCGGGACAGCCCTTTTTATGGCTACACCTTC. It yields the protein CASSHFRDSPFYGYTF. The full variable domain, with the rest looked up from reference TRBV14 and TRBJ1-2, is EAGVTQFPSHSVIEKGQTVTLRCDPISGHDNLYWYRRVMGKEIKFLLHFVKESKQDESGMPNNRFLAERTGGTYSTLKVQPAELEDSGVYFCASSHFRDSPFYGYTFGSGTRLTVV.

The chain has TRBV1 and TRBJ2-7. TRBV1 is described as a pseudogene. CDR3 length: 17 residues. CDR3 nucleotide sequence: TGCACCAGCAGTCTAATCCCTTGTACACTTGTCTCCTACGAGCAGTACTTC. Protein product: CTSSLIPCTLVSYEQYF.

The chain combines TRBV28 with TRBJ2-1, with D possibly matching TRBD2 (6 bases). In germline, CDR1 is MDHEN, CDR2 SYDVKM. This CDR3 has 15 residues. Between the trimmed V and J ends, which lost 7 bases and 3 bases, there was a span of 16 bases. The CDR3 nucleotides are TGTGCCAGCACCCCCCGCCGGACTATCTACAATGAGCAGTTCTTC. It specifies CASTPRRTIYNEQFF.

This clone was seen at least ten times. This chain's CDR3 is CAWRATGAYYEQYF. The CDR3 nucleotides read TGTGCCTGGAGAGCGACAGGCGCCTATTACGAGCAGTACTTC. The rearrangement joins TRBV30 to TRBJ2-7, with a possible D match to TRBD1 (6 bases). This CDR3 comprises 14 residues. Germline-derived CDR1 and CDR2 are GTSNPN and SVGIG (reference sequence). V dropped 3 bases and J dropped 4 bases, with 16 bases sitting between them.

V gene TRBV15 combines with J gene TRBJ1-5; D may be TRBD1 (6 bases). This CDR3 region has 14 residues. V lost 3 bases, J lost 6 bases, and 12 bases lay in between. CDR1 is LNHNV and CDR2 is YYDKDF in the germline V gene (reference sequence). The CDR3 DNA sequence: TGTGCCACCAGCAGCGGTAACAGGGTTCAGCCCCAGCATTTT. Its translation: CATSSGNRVQPQHF.

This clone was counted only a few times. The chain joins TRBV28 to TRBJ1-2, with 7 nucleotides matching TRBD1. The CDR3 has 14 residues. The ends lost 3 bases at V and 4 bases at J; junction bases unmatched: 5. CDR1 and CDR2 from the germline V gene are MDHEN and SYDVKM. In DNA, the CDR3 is TGTGCCAGCAGTTTCCCGGACAGGACCTATGGCTACACCTTC. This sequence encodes CASSFPDRTYGYTF.

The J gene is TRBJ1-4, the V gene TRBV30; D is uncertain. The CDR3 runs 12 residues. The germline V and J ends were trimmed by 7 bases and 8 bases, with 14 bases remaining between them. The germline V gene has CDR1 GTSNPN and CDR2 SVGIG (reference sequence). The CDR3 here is CALGQAHEKLFF. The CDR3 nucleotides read TGTGCCTTGGGCCAGGCACACGAAAAACTGTTTTTT. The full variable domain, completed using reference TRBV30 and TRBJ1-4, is SQTIHQWPATLVQPVGSPLSLECTVEGTSNPNLYWYRQAAGRGLQLLFYSVGIGQISSEVPQNLSASRPQDRQFILSSKKLLLSDSGFYLCALGQAHEKLFFGSGTQLSVL.

The DNA for the CDR3 is TGTGCCAGCAGAAAATGGGGTCGACAGGCGGGACTGCCCCAGCATTTT. Translated: CASRKWGRQAGLPQHF. The rearrangement joins TRBV28 to TRBJ1-5, with a weak D call TRBD1 (6 bases). Germline V gene data show CDR1 as MDHEN and CDR2 as SYDVKM. Deletions cut 6 bases from V and 9 bases from J, with 24 bases between. This CDR3 has 16 amino acids.